The 23 T cell receptor beta chains below come from one sample, sequenced in a study of cytomegalovirus exposure and HLA in healthy donors. Use of 60 Vbeta and 13 Jbeta primers characterized the PCR. Here immunoSEQ multiplex PCR was the method, and the copy in TCRdb shows in-frame clones only, minus some. The sample contains more than 200,000 clones, approximately 79% of which appear only once. The sample taken for sequencing was PBMCs. The receptors originated from a girl aged 2-10 years in good health and CMV-seronegative.

This clone was seen only a few times. This chain links TRBV30 with TRBJ1-4, with D unclear. With 5 bases removed from V and 2 bases from J, the gap between germline ends came to 9 bases. The germline gives CDR1 GTSNPN, CDR2 SVGIG (reference sequence). This CDR3 comprises 13 residues. CDR3 in amino acids: CAWDLGTNEKLFF. DNA of the CDR3: TGTGCCTGGGATCTCGGGACTAATGAAAAACTGTTTTTT.

The chain joins TRBV27 to TRBJ1-5; 7 nucleotides match TRBD1. Germline values: CDR1 MNHEY, CDR2 SMNVEV (reference sequence). The trim removed 8 bases at V and 6 bases at J, leaving 10 bases unmatched. There are 14 residues in the CDR3. The DNA of the CDR3 is TGTGCCAGCGGTAGCCAGGGGGGTAGTCAGCCCCAGCATTTT. This gives the protein CASGSQGGSQPQHF.

This clone was detected a few times. V is TRBV7-9 and J is TRBJ2-7, with TRBD1 matching 9 bases. V was clipped by 5 bases and J by 1 base; unmatched bases: 6. Germline CDR1 and CDR2: SEHNR and FQNEAQ (reference sequence). The CDR3 has 15 residues. Here the CDR3 DNA reads TGTGCCAGCAGCCCCGGACAGGGGAGGTCCTACGAGCAGTACTTC. Translated, it gives CASSPGQGRSYEQYF.

The gene calls are TRBV5-4 and TRBJ2-2; 11 bases map to TRBD2. The V gene's germline CDR1 is SGHNT and CDR2 YYREEE (reference sequence). After removal of 0 bases from V and 4 bases from J, the junction contained 5 bases not matched to a gene. The CDR3 length is 17 residues. The CDR3 spells CASSLGVSGRATGELFF. The CDR3, as DNA: TGTGCCAGCAGCTTGGGTGTTAGCGGGAGGGCCACCGGGGAGCTGTTTTTT. The whole variable domain, filled in from reference TRBV5-4 and TRBJ2-2, reads ETGVTQSPTHLIKTRGQQVTLRCSSQSGHNTVSWYQQALGQGPQFIFQYYREEENGRGNFPPRFSGLQFPNYSSELNVNALELDDSALYLCASSLGVSGRATGELFFGEGSRLTVL.

By sample share, this clone is medium-sized. The rearrangement links TRBV9 to TRBJ2-1, with 11 bases fitting TRBD2. The length of the CDR3 is 14 residues. CDR1 SGDLS and CDR2 YYNGEE come from the germline V gene. V lost 4 bases, J lost 6 bases, and 3 bases stayed unmatched. The CDR3 loop is CASSLAGGLNEQFF. CDR3 nucleotides: TGTGCCAGCAGCCTAGCGGGAGGACTCAATGAGCAGTTCTTC.

The chain carries TRBV13 and TRBJ1-3, with 8 nucleotides matching TRBD1. CDR1 is PRHDT and CDR2 is FYEKMQ in the germline V gene (reference sequence). The CDR3 runs to 19 residues. J was trimmed by 1 base and V by 5 bases; bases with no gene match: 16. The CDR3 here is CASSVTGQDLHLSGNTIYF. CDR3 coding DNA: TGTGCCAGCAGCGTAACGGGACAGGACCTCCACCTGTCTGGAAACACCATATATTTT.

The chain joins TRBV6-5 to TRBJ1-6; D is perhaps TRBD1 (6 bases). This CDR3 is 15 amino acids long. Germline V gives CDR1 MNHEY, CDR2 SVGAGI. V gave up 2 bases and J gave up 8 bases, with 13 bases separating them. The CDR3 loop reads CASSYSRGGYSPLHF. DNA for the CDR3: TGTGCCAGCAGTTACAGCCGGGGGGGCTATTCACCCCTCCACTTT.

The chain uses TRBV12-5 and TRBJ2-5; a weak D match, TRBD2 (5 bases). This CDR3 contains 15 residues. Germline V lookup: CDR1 LGHNT, CDR2 FRNRAP. With 3 bases removed from V and 2 bases from J, the gap between germline ends came to 13 bases. The CDR3 here is CASGLTPSGQETQYF. The CDR3 nucleotides read TGTGCTAGTGGTTTAACGCCCAGCGGACAAGAGACCCAGTACTTC.

The sample holds a few counts of this clone. The chain combines TRBV7-3 with TRBJ2-1; TRBD1 might be the D (6 bases). CDR1 and CDR2 from the germline V gene are SGHTA and FQGTGA. Trimming took off 0 bases at V and 8 bases at J, with 14 bases between the two ends. The CDR3 contains 15 residues. CDR3 sequence: CASSLTVGARDEQFF. CDR3 in DNA: TGTGCCAGCAGCTTAACCGTGGGGGCGCGTGATGAGCAGTTCTTC. Supplemented by reference TRBV7-3 and TRBJ2-1, the full variable domain reads GAGVSQTPSNKVTEKGKYVELRCDPISGHTALYWYRQSLGQGPEFLIYFQGTGAADDSGLPNDRFFAVRPEGSVSTLKIQRTERGDSAVYLCASSLTVGARDEQFFGPGTRLTVL.

This clone came up once. The chain carries TRBV5-1 and TRBJ2-1; 7 bases map to TRBD2. The length of the CDR3 is 15 residues. V lost 3 bases to trimming and J lost 6 bases; unmatched junction nucleotides: 9. From germline, CDR1 is SGHRS and CDR2 YFSETQ. The CDR3 region is CASSSRGGAGNEQFF. For the CDR3, the DNA is TGCGCCAGCAGCTCGCGGGGAGGGGCAGGCAATGAGCAGTTCTTC.

CDR3 in amino acids: CASEWVYGSNTEAFF. CDR3 coding DNA: TGTGCCAGCGAGTGGGTTTACGGGTCGAACACTGAAGCTTTCTTT. The chain couples TRBV6-1 to TRBJ1-1; D is ambiguous. CDR3 length: 15 amino acids. Trimming pared 8 bases from V and 1 base from J, leaving 17 bases between. Germline assignment: CDR1 MNHNS and CDR2 SASEGT.

This chain links TRBV2 with TRBJ1-2; 11 bases are shared with TRBD1. The CDR3 contains 15 residues. The ends lost 9 bases at V and 3 bases at J; junction bases unmatched: 9. Germline V CDR1 and CDR2: SNHLY, FYNNEI. The DNA of the CDR3 is TGTGCCAGATGGGCGGACAGGGGGCAAGACTATGGCTACACCTTC. The encoded protein is CARWADRGQDYGYTF.

The CDR3 DNA sequence: TGTGCCAGCAGCAAAGGACTAGCGGGTGTCACCTCCTACAATGAGCAGTTCTTC. The encoded protein is CASSKGLAGVTSYNEQFF. The chain carries TRBV7-8 and TRBJ2-1; the match to TRBD2 covers 11 bases. Trimming cost V 5 bases and J 0 bases; bases outside gene matches: 9. This CDR3 comprises 18 residues. The germline gives CDR1 SGHVS, CDR2 FQNEAQ.

The chain is built from TRBV5-6 and TRBJ2-3; 8 bases line up with TRBD1. The CDR3 sequence is 18 residues long. The germline V gene encodes CDR1 SGHDT and CDR2 YYEEEE. J lost 3 bases, V lost 0 bases, and 12 bases had no gene match. CDR3 in amino acids: CASSLEAVGQGWTDTQYF. CDR3 in DNA: TGTGCCAGCAGCTTGGAGGCGGTCGGACAGGGTTGGACAGATACGCAGTATTTT.

CDR3 sequence reads: CASSITGTGSEGEKLFF. CDR3 DNA: TGCGCCAGCAGCATCACCGGGACAGGGAGTGAGGGTGAAAAACTGTTTTTT. The gene calls are TRBV5-1 and TRBJ1-4; 9 nucleotides line up with TRBD1. The CDR3 covers 17 residues. Germline assignment: CDR1 SGHRS and CDR2 YFSETQ. After removal of 4 bases from V and 7 bases from J, the junction contained 14 bases not matched to a gene.

This clone was picked up a small number of times. Relative to the germline gene, one junction end is altered; a read error may explain this. The chain couples TRBV7-9 to TRBJ2-1, with D perhaps TRBD2 (6 bases). Per germline, CDR1 SEHNR and CDR2 FQNEAQ (reference sequence). The CDR3 spans 15 residues. CDR3 in amino acids: CSSSNLAPLGDEQFF. The CDR3 DNA sequence: TGTTCCAGCAGCAATCTAGCGCCCCTCGGCGATGAGCAGTTCTTC.

This clone occurred once. The rearrangement uses TRBV10-1 and TRBJ2-3; a weak D match, TRBD2 (7 bases). The CDR3 totals 15 residues. Per germline, CDR1 WNHNN and CDR2 SYGVQD (reference sequence). The ends were cut back, 5 bases at V and 2 bases at J, with 14 bases in the middle. The CDR3 DNA reads as TGCGCCAGCAGTTCGGGGGGCCGCTTCACAGATACGCAGTATTTT. Translating gives CASSSGGRFTDTQYF.

The chain joins TRBV5-1 to TRBJ1-1, with 8 bases fitting TRBD1. Germline trimming cut 4 bases from V and 1 base from J; bases unmatched to any gene: 6. In germline, CDR1 is SGHRS, CDR2 YFSETQ. This CDR3 spans 15 amino acids. The CDR3 DNA sequence: TGCGCCAGCAGCCTCAGTGGGACAGGGAACACTGAAGCTTTCTTT. This gives the protein CASSLSGTGNTEAFF.

The V and J genes are TRBV7-9 and TRBJ1-6; 12 nucleotides align to TRBD1. Trimming cost V 2 bases and J 10 bases; bases outside gene matches: 9. CDR3 length: 17 amino acids. In germline, CDR1 is SEHNR, CDR2 FQNEAQ (reference sequence). Here the CDR3 reads CASSLPPGQGAESPLHF. In DNA, the CDR3 is TGTGCCAGCAGCTTACCTCCGGGACAGGGGGCCGAGTCACCCCTCCACTTT.

The V gene is TRBV19, the J gene TRBJ1-3; 7 nucleotides align to TRBD1. The CDR3 sequence is 16 residues long. Germline V CDR1 and CDR2: LNHDA, SQIVND (reference sequence). V dropped 9 bases and J dropped 3; count of bases not matched to a gene: 14. The CDR3 DNA reads as TGTGCCAGCGGACAGGCGCCCCTTCGGCTTGGAAACACCATATATTTT. Translated, it gives CASGQAPLRLGNTIYF.

The J gene is TRBJ1-1, the V gene TRBV7-6; D is unclear. Germline assignment: CDR1 SGHVS and CDR2 FNYEAQ. Trimming left V 1 base short and J 4 bases short, with 7 bases between. This CDR3 is built from 13 residues. CDR3 bases: TGTGCCAGCAGCTTAGTGGGGAGCACTGAAGCTTTCTTT. Translation gives CASSLVGSTEAFF.

In its sample, this clone was seen a few times. The chain couples TRBV9 to TRBJ1-2; 8 nucleotides match TRBD1. The CDR3 spans 17 residues. Germline-derived CDR1 and CDR2 are SGDLS and YYNGEE. The ends lost 0 bases at V and 0 bases at J; junction bases unmatched: 7. This CDR3 is CASSVGVDREPNYGYTF. The CDR3 region has the DNA TGTGCCAGCAGCGTAGGCGTGGACAGGGAGCCTAACTATGGCTACACCTTC.

This sequence joins TRBV7-9 and TRBJ1-2; a weak D match, TRBD1 (5 bases). The V gene lost 5 bases and the J gene lost 7 bases, with 23 bases spanning the gap. Germline CDR1 reads SEHNR; CDR2 reads FQNEAQ (reference sequence). This CDR3 has 16 amino acids. CDR3 sequence (DNA): TGTGCCAGCAGCCCGACGTTACAGGATTCCATGGTTGGCTACACCTTC. It encodes CASSPTLQDSMVGYTF.